A single sample is the source of the 7 T cell receptor beta chains below, sequenced in a study of blood T cell repertoires in COVID-19. The table came from immunoSEQ multiplex PCR; TCRdb's copy has only in-frame clones and leaves some out. The sample lists over 85,000 clones, about 88% occurring once. Sample: peripheral blood. The receptor set was obtained from a man aged 40-50 years with acute or convalescent COVID-19.

This chain connects TRBV11-2 to TRBJ1-2; D remains unclear. Germline CDR1 reads SGHAT; CDR2 reads FQNNGV. The CDR3 is 13 residues long. Trimming removed 0 bases at V and 5 bases at J, with 7 bases between. CDR3 sequence (DNA): TGTGCCAGCAGCTTAGATCCAATGTATGGCTACACCTTC. Amino acid sequence: CASSLDPMYGYTF.

This clone was recorded only once. V and J are TRBV30 and TRBJ2-5; maybe TRBD2 (6 bases). Germline loops: CDR1 GTSNPN, CDR2 SVGIG (reference sequence). The CDR3 loop spans 14 amino acids. Trimming shortened V by 0 bases and J by 3 bases, and 11 bases separated the two germline ends. The CDR3 sequence is CAWSVGRRKETQYF. The CDR3 coding sequence is TGTGCCTGGAGTGTAGGGAGGCGGAAAGAGACCCAGTACTTC.

The chain is built from TRBV19 and TRBJ1-6, with 10 bases that match TRBD1. Per the germline V gene, CDR1 is LNHDA and CDR2 is SQIVND (reference sequence). There are 14 residues in the CDR3. Trimming removed 4 bases from V and 8 bases from J; junction bases left unmatched: 2. The CDR3 sequence: CASSTGQGDSPLHF. The CDR3, as DNA: TGTGCCAGTAGTACTGGACAGGGGGATTCACCCCTCCACTTT. Supplemented by reference TRBV19 and TRBJ1-6, the full variable domain reads DGGITQSPKYLFRKEGQNVTLSCEQNLNHDAMYWYRQDPGQGLRLIYYSQIVNDFQKGDIAEGYSVSREKKESFPLTVTSAQKNPTAFYLCASSTGQGDSPLHFGNGTRLTVT.

This clone showed up just a few times. The chain joins TRBV3-1 (or the pseudogene TRBV3-2) to TRBJ2-7; tentative D call: TRBD2 (7 bases). V dropped 0 bases and J dropped 7 bases, with 16 bases sitting between them. The CDR3 loop spans 15 amino acids. From germline, CDR1 is LGHDT and CDR2 YNNKEL (reference sequence). CDR3 in amino acids: CASSQDGRGPGEQYF. CDR3 bases: TGTGCCAGCAGCCAAGATGGGCGGGGGCCGGGGGAGCAGTACTTC.

The chain recombines TRBV19 with TRBJ2-6, with D possibly being TRBD1 (5 bases). Trimming took off 3 bases at V and 2 bases at J, with 8 bases between the two ends. Germline CDR1 is LNHDA and CDR2 is SQIVND (reference sequence). The CDR3 is made up of 15 amino acids. The CDR3 sequence: CASSMRRAGANVLTF. CDR3 nucleotides: TGTGCCAGTAGTATGCGCAGGGCTGGGGCCAACGTCCTGACTTTC.

CDR3 sequence reads: CASSLEDTDNEQFF. In DNA form, the CDR3 reads TGTGCCAGCAGCTTGGAGGACACAGACAATGAGCAGTTCTTC. This rearrangement joins TRBV5-6 to TRBJ2-1; tentatively, D is TRBD1 (5 bases). CDR3 length: 14 amino acids. Germline CDR1 is SGHDT and CDR2 is YYEEEE. V was cut by 0 bases and J by 5 bases, with 9 bases left in between.

This chain uses TRBV11-3 with TRBJ2-5; 10 bases fit TRBD2. V lost 6 bases and J lost 2; bases outside the gene matches: 6. This CDR3 has 15 amino acids. CDR1 is SGHNT and CDR2 is YENEEA in the germline V gene. The CDR3 sequence: CASSLSGLAQETQYF. CDR3 in DNA: TGTGCCAGCAGTTTATCGGGACTAGCGCAAGAGACCCAGTACTTC.